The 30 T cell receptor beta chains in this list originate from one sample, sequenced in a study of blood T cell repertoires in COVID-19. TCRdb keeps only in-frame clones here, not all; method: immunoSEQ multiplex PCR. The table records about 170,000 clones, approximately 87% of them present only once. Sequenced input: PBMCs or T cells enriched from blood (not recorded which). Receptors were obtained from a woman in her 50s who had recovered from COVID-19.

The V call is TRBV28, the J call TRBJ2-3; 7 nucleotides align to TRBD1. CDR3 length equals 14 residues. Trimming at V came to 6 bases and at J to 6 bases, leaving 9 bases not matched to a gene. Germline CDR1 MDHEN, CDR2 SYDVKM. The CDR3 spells CASRRGRLVDTQYF. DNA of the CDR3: TGTGCCAGCAGGAGGGGGCGTTTAGTGGATACGCAGTATTTT.

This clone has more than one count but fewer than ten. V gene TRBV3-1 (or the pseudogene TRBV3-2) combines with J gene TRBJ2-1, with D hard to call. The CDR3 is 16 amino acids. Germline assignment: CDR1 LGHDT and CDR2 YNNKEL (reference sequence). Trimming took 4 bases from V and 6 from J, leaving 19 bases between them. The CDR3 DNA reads TGTGCCAGCAGCCCCCTTCCCGCCGGGTCTTCCAATGAGCAGTTCTTC. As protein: CASSPLPAGSSNEQFF.

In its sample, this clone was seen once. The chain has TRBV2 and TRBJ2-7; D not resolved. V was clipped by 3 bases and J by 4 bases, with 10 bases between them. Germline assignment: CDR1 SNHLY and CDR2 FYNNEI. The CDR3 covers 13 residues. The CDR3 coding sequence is TGTGCCAGCAGTGAGGGCAGGTTATACGAGCAGTACGTC. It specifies CASSEGRLYEQYV.

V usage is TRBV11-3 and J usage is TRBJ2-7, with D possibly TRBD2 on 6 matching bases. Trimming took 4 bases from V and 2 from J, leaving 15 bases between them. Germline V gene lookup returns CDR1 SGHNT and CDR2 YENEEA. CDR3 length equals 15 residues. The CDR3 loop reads CASSSRGGLTYEQYV. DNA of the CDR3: TGTGCCAGCAGCTCCCGCGGAGGGCTCACCTACGAGCAGTACGTC.

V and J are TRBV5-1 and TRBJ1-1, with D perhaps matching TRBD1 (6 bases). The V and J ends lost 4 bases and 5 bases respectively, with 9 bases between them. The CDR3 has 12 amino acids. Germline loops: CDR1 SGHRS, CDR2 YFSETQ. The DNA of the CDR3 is TGCGCCAGCAGCACAGGGTATACTGAAGCTTTCTTT. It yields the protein CASSTGYTEAFF.

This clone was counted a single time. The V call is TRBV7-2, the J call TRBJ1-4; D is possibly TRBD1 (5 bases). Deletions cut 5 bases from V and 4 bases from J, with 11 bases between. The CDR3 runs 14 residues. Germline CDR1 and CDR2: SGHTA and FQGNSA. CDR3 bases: TGTGCCAGCAGCAGCTTCCAGGGTAATGAAAAACTGTTTTTT. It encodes CASSSFQGNEKLFF.

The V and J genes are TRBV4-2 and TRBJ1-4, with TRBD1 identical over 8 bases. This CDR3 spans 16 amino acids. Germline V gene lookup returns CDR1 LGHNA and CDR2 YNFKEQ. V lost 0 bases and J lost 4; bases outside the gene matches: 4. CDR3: CASSQERTGINEKLFF. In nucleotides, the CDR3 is TGTGCCAGCAGCCAAGAAAGGACAGGGATTAATGAAAAACTGTTTTTT.

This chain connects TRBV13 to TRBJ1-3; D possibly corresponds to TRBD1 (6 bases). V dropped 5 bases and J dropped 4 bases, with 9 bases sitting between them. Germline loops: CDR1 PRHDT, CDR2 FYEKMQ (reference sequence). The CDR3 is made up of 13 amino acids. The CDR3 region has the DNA TGTGCCAGCAGCACAGGGTTAGGAAACACCATATATTTT. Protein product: CASSTGLGNTIYF.

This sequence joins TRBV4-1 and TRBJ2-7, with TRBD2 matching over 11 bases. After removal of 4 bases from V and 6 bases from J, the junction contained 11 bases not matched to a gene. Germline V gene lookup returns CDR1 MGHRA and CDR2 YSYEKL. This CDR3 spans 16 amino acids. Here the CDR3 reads CASSPRGTSGRGEQYV. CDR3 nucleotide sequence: TGCGCCAGCAGCCCGAGGGGCACTAGCGGGAGAGGCGAGCAGTACGTC.

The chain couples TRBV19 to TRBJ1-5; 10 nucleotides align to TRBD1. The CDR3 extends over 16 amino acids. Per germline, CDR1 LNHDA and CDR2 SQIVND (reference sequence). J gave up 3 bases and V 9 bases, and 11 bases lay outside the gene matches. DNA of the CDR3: TGTGCCAGCGACCCGGGACAGGGGAGGTTCAATCAGCCCCAGCATTTT. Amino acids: CASDPGQGRFNQPQHF.

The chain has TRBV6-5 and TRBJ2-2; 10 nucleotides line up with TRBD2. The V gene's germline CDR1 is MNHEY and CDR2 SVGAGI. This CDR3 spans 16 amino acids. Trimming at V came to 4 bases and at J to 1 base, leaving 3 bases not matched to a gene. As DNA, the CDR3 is TGTGCCAGCAGTTTTTTAGCGGGGGGGAACACCGGGGAGCTGTTTTTT. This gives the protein CASSFLAGGNTGELFF.

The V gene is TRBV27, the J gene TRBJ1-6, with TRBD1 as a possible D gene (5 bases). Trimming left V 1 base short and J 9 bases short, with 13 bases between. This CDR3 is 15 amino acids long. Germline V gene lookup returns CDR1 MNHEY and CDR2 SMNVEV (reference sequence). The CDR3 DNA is TGTGCCAGCAGTTTATTGCAGGGTATAGTTTCACCCCTCCACTTT. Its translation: CASSLLQGIVSPLHF.

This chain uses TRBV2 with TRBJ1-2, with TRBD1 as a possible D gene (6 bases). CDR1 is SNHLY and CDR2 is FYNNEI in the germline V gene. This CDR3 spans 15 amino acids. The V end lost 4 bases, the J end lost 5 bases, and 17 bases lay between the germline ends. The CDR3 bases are TGTGCCAGCAGTGTGAACCGACAGGCAGGGTATGGCTACACCTTC. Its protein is CASSVNRQAGYGYTF.

CDR3 loop: CATSSDLRRTDTQYF. CDR3 nucleotides: TGTGCCACCAGCAGCGACTTACGGCGCACAGATACGCAGTATTTT. The rearrangement links TRBV15 to TRBJ2-3; D not certain. Germline CDR1 and CDR2: LNHNV and YYDKDF (reference sequence). The V end lost 3 bases, the J end lost 1 base, and 11 bases lay between the germline ends. The CDR3 consists of 15 residues.

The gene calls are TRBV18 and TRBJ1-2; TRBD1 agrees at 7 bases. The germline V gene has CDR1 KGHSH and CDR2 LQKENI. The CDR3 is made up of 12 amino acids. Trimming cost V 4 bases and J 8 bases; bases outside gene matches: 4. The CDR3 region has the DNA TGTGCCAGCTCACTGCGACAGGGCGGCTACACCTTC. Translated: CASSLRQGGYTF.

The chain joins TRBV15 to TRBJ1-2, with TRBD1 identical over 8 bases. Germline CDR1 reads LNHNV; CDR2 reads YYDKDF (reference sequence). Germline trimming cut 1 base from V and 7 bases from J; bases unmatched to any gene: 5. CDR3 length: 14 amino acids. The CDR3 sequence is CATSRGQGATGYTF. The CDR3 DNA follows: TGTGCCACCAGCAGAGGGCAGGGGGCGACTGGCTACACCTTC.

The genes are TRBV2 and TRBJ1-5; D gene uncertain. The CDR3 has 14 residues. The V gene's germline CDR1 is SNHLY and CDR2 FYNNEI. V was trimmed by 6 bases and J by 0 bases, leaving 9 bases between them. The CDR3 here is CASREGYSNQPQHF. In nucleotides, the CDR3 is TGTGCCAGCAGAGAGGGCTATAGCAATCAGCCCCAGCATTTT.

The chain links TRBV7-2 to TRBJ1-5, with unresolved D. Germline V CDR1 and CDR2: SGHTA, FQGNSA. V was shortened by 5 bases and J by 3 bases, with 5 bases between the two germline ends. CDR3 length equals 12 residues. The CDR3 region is CASSPYNQPQHF. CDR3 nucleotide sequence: TGTGCCAGCAGCCCTTACAATCAGCCCCAGCATTTT.

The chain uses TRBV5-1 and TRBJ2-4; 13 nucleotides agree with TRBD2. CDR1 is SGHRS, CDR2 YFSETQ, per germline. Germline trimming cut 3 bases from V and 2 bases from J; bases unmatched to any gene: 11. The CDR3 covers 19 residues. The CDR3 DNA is TGCGCCAGCAGCTGGCGGAGGGGGACTAGCGGGATAACCAAAAACATTCAGTACTTC. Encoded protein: CASSWRRGTSGITKNIQYF. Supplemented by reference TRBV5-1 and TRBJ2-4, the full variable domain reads KAGVTQTPRYLIKTRGQQVTLSCSPISGHRSVSWYQQTPGQGLQFLFEYFSETQRNKGNFPGRFSGRQFSNSRSEMNVSTLELGDSALYLCASSWRRGTSGITKNIQYFGAGTRLSVL.

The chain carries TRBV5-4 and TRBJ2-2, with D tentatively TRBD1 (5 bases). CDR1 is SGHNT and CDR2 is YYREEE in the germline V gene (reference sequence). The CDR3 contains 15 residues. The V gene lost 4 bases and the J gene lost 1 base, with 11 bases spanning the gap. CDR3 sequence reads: CASSRITGNTGELFF. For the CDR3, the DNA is TGTGCCAGCAGCCGTATAACAGGGAACACCGGGGAGCTGTTTTTT.

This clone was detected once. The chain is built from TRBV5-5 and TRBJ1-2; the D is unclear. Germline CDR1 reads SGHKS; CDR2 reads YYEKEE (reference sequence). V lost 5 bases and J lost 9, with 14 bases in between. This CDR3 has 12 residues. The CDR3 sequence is CASRPVASSYTF. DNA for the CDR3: TGTGCCAGCAGGCCTGTCGCATCTAGCTACACCTTC.

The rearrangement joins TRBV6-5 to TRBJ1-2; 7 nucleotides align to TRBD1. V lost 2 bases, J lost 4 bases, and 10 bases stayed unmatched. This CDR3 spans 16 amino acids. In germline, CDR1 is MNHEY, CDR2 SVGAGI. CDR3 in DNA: TGTGCCAGCAGTTACCGAGGGACAGCCGCCTTCTATGGCTACACCTTC. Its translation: CASSYRGTAAFYGYTF.

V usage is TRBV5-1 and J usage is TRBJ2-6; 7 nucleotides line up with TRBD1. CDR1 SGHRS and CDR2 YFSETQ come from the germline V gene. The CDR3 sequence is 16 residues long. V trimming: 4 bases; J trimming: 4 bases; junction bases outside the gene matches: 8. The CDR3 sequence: CASSLKKGAGANVLTF. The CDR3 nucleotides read TGCGCCAGCAGCCTGAAAAAGGGGGCCGGGGCCAACGTCCTGACTTTC.

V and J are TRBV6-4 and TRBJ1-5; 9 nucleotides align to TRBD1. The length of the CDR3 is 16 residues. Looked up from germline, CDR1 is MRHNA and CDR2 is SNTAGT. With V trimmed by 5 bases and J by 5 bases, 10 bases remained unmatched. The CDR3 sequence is CASSPKQGARDQPQHF. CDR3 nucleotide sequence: TGTGCCAGCAGTCCGAAACAGGGGGCGCGTGATCAGCCCCAGCATTTT.

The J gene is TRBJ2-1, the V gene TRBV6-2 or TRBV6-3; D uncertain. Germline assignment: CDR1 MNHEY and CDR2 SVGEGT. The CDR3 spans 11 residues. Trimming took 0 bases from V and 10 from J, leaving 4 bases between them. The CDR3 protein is CASSYSREQFF. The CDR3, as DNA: TGTGCCAGCAGTTACTCGCGCGAGCAGTTCTTC.

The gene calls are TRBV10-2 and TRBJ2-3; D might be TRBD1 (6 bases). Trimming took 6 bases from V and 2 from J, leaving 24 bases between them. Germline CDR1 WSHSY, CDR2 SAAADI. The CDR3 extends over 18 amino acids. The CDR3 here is CASSPTGQGRTTTDTQYF. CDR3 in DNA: TGCGCCAGCAGCCCGACGGGGCAGGGGCGTACCACCACAGATACGCAGTATTTT.

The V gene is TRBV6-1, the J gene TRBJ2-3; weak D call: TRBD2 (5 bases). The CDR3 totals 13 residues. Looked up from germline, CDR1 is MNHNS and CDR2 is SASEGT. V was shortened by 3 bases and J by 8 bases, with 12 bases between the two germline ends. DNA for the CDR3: TGTGCCAGCAGTGATCTGGGCGAGGGTACGCAGTATTTT. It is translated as CASSDLGEGTQYF.

CDR3 DNA sequence: TGCGCCAGCAGCCGGGACAGGGTGTGGGATCTGGACACTGAAGCTTTCTTT. Its protein is CASSRDRVWDLDTEAFF. The V and J genes are TRBV5-1 and TRBJ1-1; 9 bases align to TRBD1. V dropped 4 bases and J dropped 3; count of bases not matched to a gene: 13. This CDR3 is 17 amino acids long. Per germline, CDR1 SGHRS and CDR2 YFSETQ. Drawing the rest from reference TRBV5-1 and TRBJ1-1, the complete variable domain is KAGVTQTPRYLIKTRGQQVTLSCSPISGHRSVSWYQQTPGQGLQFLFEYFSETQRNKGNFPGRFSGRQFSNSRSEMNVSTLELGDSALYLCASSRDRVWDLDTEAFFGQGTRLTVV.

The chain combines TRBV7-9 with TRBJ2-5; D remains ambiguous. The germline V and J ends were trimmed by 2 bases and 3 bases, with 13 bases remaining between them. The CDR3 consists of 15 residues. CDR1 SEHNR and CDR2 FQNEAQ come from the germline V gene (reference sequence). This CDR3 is CASSLKGDPKETQYF. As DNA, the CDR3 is TGTGCCAGCAGCTTAAAAGGAGATCCAAAAGAGACCCAGTACTTC.

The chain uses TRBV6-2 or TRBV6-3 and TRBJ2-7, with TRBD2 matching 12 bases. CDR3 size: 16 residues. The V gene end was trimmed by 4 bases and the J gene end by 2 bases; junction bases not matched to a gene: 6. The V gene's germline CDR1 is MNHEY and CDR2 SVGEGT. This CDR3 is CASSSGRLAGAYEQYV. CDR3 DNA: TGTGCCAGCAGTTCCGGGAGACTAGCGGGGGCCTACGAGCAGTACGTC.